Following are 26 T cell receptor beta chains from one sample sequenced in a study of CD8 T cells in ankylosing spondylitis. TCRdb recomputed calls from the 5' RACE reads with MiXCR, one row per CDR3 protein. The repertoire holds approximately 250,000 distinct CDR3 sequences, with around 32% as singletons. Sequences were obtained from blood, either unsorted or a sorted T cell fraction (not recorded which). The source of these receptors is a male donor with ankylosing spondylitis or in good health (not recorded which).

The chain employs TRBV20-1 and TRBJ2-5, with 9 bases fitting TRBD2. J was trimmed by 1 base and V by 3 bases; bases with no gene match: 6. The CDR3 loop spans 15 amino acids. CDR1 is DFQATT, CDR2 SNEGSKA, per germline (reference sequence). The CDR3 nucleotides are TGCAGTGCTAGTAATCCACTAGCGGGCCAAGAGACCCAGTACTTC. It specifies CSASNPLAGQETQYF.

This clonotype was counted a few times. The V call is TRBV20-1, the J call TRBJ2-7; 8 bases agree with TRBD1. This CDR3 has 14 residues. J lost 2 bases, V lost 1 base, and 4 bases had no gene match. Germline V gives CDR1 DFQATT, CDR2 SNEGSKA (reference sequence). Written as DNA, the CDR3 is TGCAGTGCTAGAGGGACAGGGATGCCCTACGAGCAGTACTTC. As protein: CSARGTGMPYEQYF.

This clonotype was counted a few times. This chain uses TRBV7-2 with TRBJ2-5; TRBD2 matches at 12 bases. Germline CDR1 SGHTA, CDR2 FQGNSA. With V trimmed by 0 bases and J by 5 bases, 4 bases remained unmatched. The CDR3 spans 16 residues. CDR3 region: CASSLALAGGWETQYF. CDR3 in DNA: TGTGCCAGCAGCTTAGCACTAGCGGGGGGTTGGGAGACCCAGTACTTC.

The rearrangement links TRBV20-1 to TRBJ2-7; D is unresolved. The CDR3 runs to 14 residues. V lost 0 bases and J 1 base, leaving 10 bases between the germline ends. Germline V gene sequence: CDR1 DFQATT, CDR2 SNEGSKA (reference sequence). The CDR3 DNA reads as TGCAGTGCTAGAGAACTCGGCATTTCCTACGAGCAGTACTTC. This translates into CSARELGISYEQYF.

This clonotype was counted only a few times. J is TRBJ2-5 and V is TRBV5-1; 7 bases align to TRBD1. Germline V gene sequence: CDR1 SGHRS, CDR2 YFSETQ. This CDR3 spans 14 amino acids. Losses at the gene ends were 0 bases for V and 5 bases for J; bases not matched to a gene: 4. The CDR3 region is CASSLEGAAETQYF. In DNA form, the CDR3 reads TGCGCCAGCAGCTTGGAGGGGGCGGCGGAGACCCAGTACTTC.

This clonotype was detected only a few times. This chain connects TRBV20-1 to TRBJ2-1, with 14 bases identical to TRBD2. Germline V CDR1 and CDR2: DFQATT, SNEGSKA (reference sequence). The length of the CDR3 is 14 residues. J lost 6 bases, V lost 6 bases, and 4 bases had no gene match. The CDR3 reads CSAQTSGGANEQFF. The CDR3 DNA reads as TGCAGTGCCCAGACTAGCGGGGGGGCCAATGAGCAGTTCTTC.

This chain links TRBV20-1 with TRBJ2-2; D remains ambiguous. Germline loops: CDR1 DFQATT, CDR2 SNEGSKA (reference sequence). V lost 3 bases and J 6 bases, leaving 11 bases between the germline ends. The CDR3 spans 13 residues. The CDR3 loop is CSASSGSAGELFF. In nucleotides, the CDR3 is TGCAGTGCTAGTTCTGGGTCGGCCGGGGAGCTGTTTTTT.

This clonotype has more than one count but fewer than ten. The genes are TRBV20-1 and TRBJ2-1; D tentatively fits TRBD1 or TRBD2 (6 bases each). CDR3 length: 14 amino acids. CDR1 DFQATT and CDR2 SNEGSKA come from the germline V gene (reference sequence). V lost 6 bases and J 8 bases, leaving 20 bases between the germline ends. For the CDR3, the DNA is TGCAGTGCCCGGGGGCGGATACTCGGTTATGAGCAGTTCTTC. This sequence encodes CSARGRILGYEQFF.

Concerning this clonotype itself: This may come from a read error, since a much larger clone is one base off. The CDR3: CASRLGPGSYNEQFF. The CDR3 DNA sequence: TGTGCCAGCCGTTTAGGGCCAGGCTCCTACAATGAGCAGTTCTTC. The chain carries TRBV12-3 or TRBV12-4 and TRBJ2-1; D is unclear. The CDR3 covers 15 residues.

J is TRBJ2-2 and V is TRBV12-3 or TRBV12-4, with TRBD2 identical over 7 bases. The trim removed 5 bases at V and 7 bases at J, leaving 13 bases unmatched. This CDR3 has 16 residues. In DNA form, the CDR3 reads TGTGCCAGCAGTCGCCGTAATGGGGGGGAGGACGGGGAGCTGTTTTTT. Its protein is CASSRRNGGEDGELFF.

This chain joins TRBV2 and TRBJ2-3, with 9 bases fitting TRBD2. The CDR3 length is 14 residues. Trimming took 8 bases from V and 1 from J; bases not matched to a gene: 4. CDR1 is SNHLY and CDR2 is FYNNEI in the germline V gene. CDR3 nucleotides: TGTGCCAGCGAGCGGGGGGTTGGCACAGATACGCAGTATTTT. Protein sequence: CASERGVGTDTQYF.

This clonotype turned up a few times. The V and J genes are TRBV3-1 and TRBJ2-2; weak D call: TRBD2 (5 bases). V gave up 4 bases and J gave up 5 bases, with 11 bases separating them. The CDR3 is 14 residues long. Germline CDR1 and CDR2: LGHDT and YNNKEL (reference sequence). CDR3: CASSPAGETGELFF. As DNA, the CDR3 is TGTGCCAGCAGCCCAGCCGGGGAAACCGGGGAGCTGTTTTTT.

The V call is TRBV7-9, the J call TRBJ2-7; 9 bases fit TRBD2. The ends lost 5 bases at V and 3 bases at J; junction bases unmatched: 11. Germline assignment: CDR1 SEHNR and CDR2 FQNEAQ (reference sequence). The CDR3 runs 16 residues. The CDR3 nucleotides read TGTGCCAGCAGCACAACGGCTAGCGGGGCAAACTACGAGCAGTACTTC. Encoded protein: CASSTTASGANYEQYF.

This CDR3 is CASSPTGGPFYEQYF. The CDR3 nucleotides are TGTGCCAGCAGTCCGACAGGGGGGCCCTTCTACGAGCAGTACTTC. The gene calls are TRBV27 and TRBJ2-7, with TRBD1 identical over 9 bases. Germline CDR1 reads MNHEY; CDR2 reads SMNVEV (reference sequence). This CDR3 spans 15 amino acids. Trimming at V came to 5 bases and at J to 3 bases, leaving 8 bases not matched to a gene.

The chain combines TRBV6-2 or TRBV6-3 with TRBJ2-1; 13 bases align to TRBD2. The CDR3 sequence is 16 residues long. With 6 bases clipped from V and 4 bases from J, the junction kept 6 bases outside the gene matches. The V gene's germline CDR1 is MNHEY and CDR2 SVGEGT. The CDR3 coding sequence is TGTGCCAGCAGGACTAGCGGGGGGCGAACGTACAATGAGCAGTTCTTC. This translates into CASRTSGGRTYNEQFF.

There are many counts of this clonotype. The chain carries TRBV20-1 and TRBJ1-2; perhaps TRBD1 as D (6 bases). Trimming took 2 bases from V and 0 from J, leaving 7 bases between them. The CDR3 is 13 residues long. CDR1 and CDR2 (germline): DFQATT, SNEGSKA (reference sequence). CDR3 sequence: CSARRTANYGYTF. The CDR3 DNA follows: TGCAGTGCTAGAAGGACAGCTAACTATGGCTACACCTTC.

This clonotype has a count of ten or more. In DNA, the CDR3 is TGTGCCAGCAGTTTAGGCCCCGGGGGCACAGATACGCAGTATTTT. This sequence encodes CASSLGPGGTDTQYF. The V gene is TRBV12-3 or TRBV12-4, the J gene TRBJ2-3; D might be TRBD2 (5 bases). CDR3 size: 15 residues. V was trimmed by 1 base and J by 1 base, leaving 9 bases between them.

This clonotype has only a few counts. V is TRBV5-1 and J is TRBJ2-2; perhaps TRBD2 as D (6 bases). The CDR3 covers 15 residues. V was pared by 2 bases and J by 5 bases, with 13 bases between. Per the germline V gene, CDR1 is SGHRS and CDR2 is YFSETQ. The CDR3 reads CASSFEGLITGELFF. In DNA, the CDR3 is TGCGCCAGCAGCTTCGAGGGACTGATAACCGGGGAGCTGTTTTTT.

V and J are TRBV28 and TRBJ2-3; D may be TRBD1 (5 bases). V was clipped by 3 bases and J by 4 bases, with 11 bases between them. The CDR3 runs to 14 residues. CDR1 and CDR2 (germline): MDHEN, SYDVKM. CDR3 sequence: CASSLPLGADTQYF. Written as DNA, the CDR3 is TGTGCCAGCAGTTTGCCCCTAGGGGCAGATACGCAGTATTTT. The variable domain in full, with the rest retrieved from reference TRBV28 and TRBJ2-3, is DVKVTQSSRYLVKRTGEKVFLECVQDMDHENMFWYRQDPGLGLRLIYFSYDVKMKEKGDIPEGYSVSREKKERFSLILESASTNQTSMYLCASSLPLGADTQYFGPGTRLTVL.

The chain carries TRBV20-1 and TRBJ1-3, with D perhaps matching TRBD1 (6 bases). The germline gives CDR1 DFQATT, CDR2 SNEGSKA (reference sequence). Trimming shortened V by 0 bases and J by 1 base, and 13 bases separated the two germline ends. The length of the CDR3 is 16 residues. CDR3 loop: CSARDGGGPSGNTIYF. The DNA of the CDR3 is TGCAGTGCTAGAGATGGGGGGGGGCCTTCTGGAAACACCATATATTTT.

A few counts support this clonotype. V is TRBV2 and J is TRBJ2-7; the D gene is possibly TRBD1 (6 bases). The CDR3 has 12 residues. Trimming removed 5 bases at V and 7 bases at J, with 12 bases between. Germline values: CDR1 SNHLY, CDR2 FYNNEI. CDR3 DNA sequence: TGTGCCAGCAGTCCGACAGGATATGAGCAGTACTTC. Its protein is CASSPTGYEQYF.

This clonotype was detected a few times. The V gene is TRBV6-5, the J gene TRBJ2-7, with TRBD1 matching 8 bases. This CDR3 comprises 16 residues. The germline gives CDR1 MNHEY, CDR2 SVGAGI. With 0 bases clipped from V and 3 bases from J, the junction kept 7 bases outside the gene matches. DNA for the CDR3: TGTGCCAGCAGTTACTCAGACAGGGGATTTCGCTACGAGCAGTACTTC. Its protein product is CASSYSDRGFRYEQYF.

The genes are TRBV6-1 and TRBJ1-1, with D hard to call. Germline V lookup: CDR1 MNHNS, CDR2 SASEGT. V lost 6 bases and J 1 base, leaving 18 bases between the germline ends. CDR3 size: 16 residues. CDR3 region: CASSPGRAHSNTEAFF. Written as DNA, the CDR3 is TGTGCCAGCAGCCCTGGACGGGCGCATTCGAACACTGAAGCTTTCTTT.

The chain uses TRBV4-2 and TRBJ2-1; D gene ambiguous. Germline CDR1 reads LGHNA; CDR2 reads YNFKEQ. The CDR3 length is 13 residues. V was pared by 1 base and J by 5 bases, with 6 bases between. The CDR3 nucleotides are TGTGCCAGCAGCCAAGGTACTAACAATGAGCAGTTCTTC. Its protein product is CASSQGTNNEQFF.

This clonotype was seen a few times. The CDR3 region has the DNA TGTGCCAGCAGTTCACTACTAGTCGGAGAGACCCAGTACTTC. Residues: CASSSLLVGETQYF. The V and J genes are TRBV12-3 or TRBV12-4 and TRBJ2-5; TRBD2 is a possible D gene (5 bases). This CDR3 has 14 amino acids. Trimming took off 4 bases at V and 4 bases at J, with 13 bases between the two ends.

This chain uses TRBV11-1 with TRBJ2-1, with TRBD1 matching 9 bases. The germline gives CDR1 SGHAT, CDR2 FQDESV (reference sequence). This CDR3 contains 17 residues. Trimming at V came to 4 bases and at J to 5 bases, leaving 12 bases not matched to a gene. This CDR3 is CASSSPQGAKRHNEQFF. The CDR3 DNA reads TGTGCCAGCAGCTCCCCACAGGGGGCGAAGCGACACAATGAGCAGTTCTTC.